This TCR beta chain was found in a study of identical twins (dated by TCRdb to 2016 to 2017). For context, the study as a whole: The study deep-sequenced TCR alpha and beta repertoires from monozygotic twins, unrelated adults of various ages and cord blood to test whether fetal clonotypes persist. To rule out contamination, the twin experiments were replicated at different times with different library preparation protocols.

Every donor was a healthy Caucasian. Three pairs of female monozygotic twins, all aged roughly 18 to 29 years, made up the twin cohort. CD4+ and CD8+ T cell populations were isolated with positive isolation kits from Invitrogen. This clonotype has only a few counts. Its antigen is not yet known. The input lacks base qualities; no much larger clone sits a single base away. CDR1 MNHNS and CDR2 SASEGT are derived from the germline V gene. Spanning cysteine to phenylalanine, the CDR3 consists of 15 amino acids. Just the 45-base CDR3 DNA is kept, in frame starting at base 1. Trimming leaves V shorter by 6 bases and J shorter by 1 base, with the junction holding 6 bases beyond the gene matches. Libraries were built with 5' RACE. Sequencing was carried out with an Illumina HiSeq 2000. Template switching introduced a universal primer binding site; the final cDNA contained a unique molecular identifier, enabling accurate counting of TCR cDNA molecules. First-strand cDNA for TCR alpha and beta chains was synthesized from specific primers in the conserved constant-segment region. To control for contamination, each cDNA library was double barcoded with a SMART-Mk sample barcode plus Illumina barcodes. Two successive PCR steps introduced TruSeq adapter sequences along with Illumina sample barcodes. Sequencing of the TCR alpha and beta cDNA libraries was done on the Illumina HiSeq platform using custom primers. The authors' pipeline ran thus. Unique molecular identifiers were extracted from raw reads with MiGEC, and CDR3 positions were determined with MiXCR. For each individual, recombination models were inferred using an EM algorithm with the repgenHMM and IGoR tools. The analysis of shared clonotypes was done with the tcR package in R, with sharing normalized by the product of cloneset sizes. To study raw recombination free of thymic and clonal selection effects, out-of-frame nonproductive sequences were analyzed. Using fastp trimming at Q25 and MiXCR clonotype assembly, TCRdb reanalyzed the public sequencing data and kept in-frame beta chains. Every CDR3 protein is listed once, alongside the most common genes and DNA of its rows. What appears here as the V and J calls and clone size reflects TCRdb's work, not the paper's. The sample profile shows under 500,000 distinct CDR3 sequences; around an eighth of them were found once. The ten top clones hold around 0.98% of the sample.

Study-wide findings and limitations: Abundant cord blood beta clonotypes had fewer insertions, young adult naive repertoires showed a similar but weaker trend, and memory repertoires showed no such trend. Compared with coincidental sharing between unrelated individuals, out-of-frame TCR alpha sequences shared between twins showed an excess of sequences with low generation probability. In beta out-of-frame sequences, excess twin sharing was weaker, because having fewer shared sequences lowered the signal-to-noise ratio. Recombination models systematically underestimated out-of-frame TCR alpha sharing in monozygotic twins but agreed with sharing between unrelated individuals. Because the same donors could not be followed over many years, the conclusions depended on cross-sectional statistical analysis. Zero-insertion analyses could be partly confounded by invariant T cells such as MAIT and iNKT, although diverse VJ usage argued against such confounding for most clonotypes.

The same data also went into a second study, on yellow fever vaccine responses in identical twins. As that second paper reports: According to the authors, in identical twins the way T cells responded to vaccination appeared partly convergent and partly personalized. The study precisely tracked vaccine-responding T cell clones in identical twins.

This receptor chain uses TRBV6-1 and TRBJ2-1; 7 nucleotides in the junction match TRBD1. Specimen: CD4+ T cells sorted from blood. The receptor was derived from a woman aged 18-29 years in good health. CDR3 reads: CASSTGTVSYNEQFF. The nucleotide sequence reads as follows: TGTGCCAGCAGCACCGGGACAGTATCCTACAATGAGCAGTTCTTC.